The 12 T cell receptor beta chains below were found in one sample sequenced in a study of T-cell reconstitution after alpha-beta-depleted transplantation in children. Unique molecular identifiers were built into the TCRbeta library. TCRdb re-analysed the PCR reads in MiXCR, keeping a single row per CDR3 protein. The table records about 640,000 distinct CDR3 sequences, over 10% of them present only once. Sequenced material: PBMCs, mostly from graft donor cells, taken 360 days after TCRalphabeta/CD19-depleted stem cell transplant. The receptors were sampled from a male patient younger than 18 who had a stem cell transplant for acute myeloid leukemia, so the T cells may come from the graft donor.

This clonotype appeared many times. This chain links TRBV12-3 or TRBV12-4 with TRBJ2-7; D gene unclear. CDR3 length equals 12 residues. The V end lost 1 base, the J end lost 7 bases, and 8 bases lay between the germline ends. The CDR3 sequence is CASSLVGWEQYF. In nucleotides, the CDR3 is TGTGCCAGCAGTTTAGTCGGTTGGGAGCAGTACTTC.

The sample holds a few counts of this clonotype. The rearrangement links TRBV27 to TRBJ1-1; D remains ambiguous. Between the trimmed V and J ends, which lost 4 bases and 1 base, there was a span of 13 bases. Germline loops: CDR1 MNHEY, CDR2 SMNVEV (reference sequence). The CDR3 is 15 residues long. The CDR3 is CASSSTLWGNTEAFF. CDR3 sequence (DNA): TGTGCCAGCAGTTCAACCCTCTGGGGGAACACTGAAGCTTTCTTT.

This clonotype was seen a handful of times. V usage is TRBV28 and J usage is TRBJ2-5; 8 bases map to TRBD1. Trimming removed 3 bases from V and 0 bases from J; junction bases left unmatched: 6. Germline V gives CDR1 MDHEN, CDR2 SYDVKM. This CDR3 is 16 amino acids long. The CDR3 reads CASSFRTGIYQETQYF. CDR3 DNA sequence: TGTGCCAGCAGTTTTCGGACAGGGATCTACCAAGAGACCCAGTACTTC.

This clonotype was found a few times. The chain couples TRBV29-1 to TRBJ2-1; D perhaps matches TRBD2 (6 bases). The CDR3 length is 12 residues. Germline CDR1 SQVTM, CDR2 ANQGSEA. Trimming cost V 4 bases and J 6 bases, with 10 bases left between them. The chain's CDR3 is CSVVEGGNEQFF. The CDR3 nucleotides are TGCAGCGTTGTCGAGGGAGGCAATGAGCAGTTCTTC.

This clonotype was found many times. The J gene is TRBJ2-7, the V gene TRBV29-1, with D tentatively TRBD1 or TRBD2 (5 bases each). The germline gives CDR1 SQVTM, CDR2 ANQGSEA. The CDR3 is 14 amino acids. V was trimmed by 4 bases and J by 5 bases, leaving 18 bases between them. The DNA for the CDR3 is TGCAGCGTTGTTCGGTCGGGGACCTATGACGAGCAGTACTTC. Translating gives CSVVRSGTYDEQYF.

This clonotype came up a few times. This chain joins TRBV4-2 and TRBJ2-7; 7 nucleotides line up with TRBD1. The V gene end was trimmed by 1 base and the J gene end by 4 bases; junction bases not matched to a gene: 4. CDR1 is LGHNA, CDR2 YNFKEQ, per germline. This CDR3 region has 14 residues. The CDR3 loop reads CASSQGDSLYEQYF. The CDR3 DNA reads TGTGCCAGCAGCCAAGGGGACAGCTTATACGAGCAGTACTTC.

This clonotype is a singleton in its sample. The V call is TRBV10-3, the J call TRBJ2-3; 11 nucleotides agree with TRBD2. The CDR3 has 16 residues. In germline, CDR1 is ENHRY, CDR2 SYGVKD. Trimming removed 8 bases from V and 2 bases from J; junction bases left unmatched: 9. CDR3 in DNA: TGTGCCATCCTAGCGGGAGGCCCCCTATTCACAGATACGCAGTATTTT. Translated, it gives CAILAGGPLFTDTQYF.

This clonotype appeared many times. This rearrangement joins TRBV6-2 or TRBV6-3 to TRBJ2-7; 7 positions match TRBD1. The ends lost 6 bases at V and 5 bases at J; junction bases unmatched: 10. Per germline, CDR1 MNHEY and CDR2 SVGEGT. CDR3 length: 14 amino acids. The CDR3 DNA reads TGTGCCAGCAGCATCGCTAGGGGGCGGAACGAGCAGTACTTC. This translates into CASSIARGRNEQYF.

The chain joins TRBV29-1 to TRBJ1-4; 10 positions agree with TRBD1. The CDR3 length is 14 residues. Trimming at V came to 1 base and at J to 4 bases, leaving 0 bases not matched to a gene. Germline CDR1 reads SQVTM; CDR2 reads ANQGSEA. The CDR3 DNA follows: TGCAGCGTTGAAGGGACAGGGGGTAATGAAAAACTGTTTTTT. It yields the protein CSVEGTGGNEKLFF.

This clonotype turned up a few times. The CDR3, as DNA: TGTGCCAGCAGCAAAACGGGACTAGCGGGAGGGCCCGACACCGGGGAGCTGTTTTTT. The encoded protein is CASSKTGLAGGPDTGELFF. The gene calls are TRBV4-2 and TRBJ2-2, with TRBD2 matching over 16 bases. CDR3 length: 19 amino acids. CDR1 and CDR2 from the germline V gene are LGHNA and YNFKEQ. V shed 5 bases and J 3 bases; nucleotides not matched to a gene: 9.

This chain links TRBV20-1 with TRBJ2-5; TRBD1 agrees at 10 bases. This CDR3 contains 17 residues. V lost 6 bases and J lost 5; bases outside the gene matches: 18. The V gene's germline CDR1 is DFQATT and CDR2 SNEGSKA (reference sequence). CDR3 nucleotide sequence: TGCAGTGCCCTGGGCGACAGGGGGCGCACTAGTAGGGAGACCCAGTACTTC. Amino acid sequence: CSALGDRGRTSRETQYF.

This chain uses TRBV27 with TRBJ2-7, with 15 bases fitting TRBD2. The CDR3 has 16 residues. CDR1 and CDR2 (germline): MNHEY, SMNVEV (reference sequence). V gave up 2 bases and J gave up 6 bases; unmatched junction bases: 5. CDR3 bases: TGTGCCAGCAGTTTAGGACTAGCGGGAGGGCCTCTCGAGCAGTACTTC. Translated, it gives CASSLGLAGGPLEQYF.